This entry lists 25 T cell receptor beta chains sequenced from one sample in a study of T cell responses to AZD1222 COVID-19 vaccine. The assay was immunoSEQ multiplex PCR, and TCRdb's table has in-frame clones only and misses some. The sample yields about 170,000 clones, around 88% seen once. Sequencing used peripheral blood, obtained 28 days after the second AZD1222 dose. These receptors all stem from an adult who received the AZD1222 COVID-19 vaccine.

This clone has only one observation. The rearrangement links TRBV6-1 to TRBJ2-1, with TRBD1 identical over 11 bases. This CDR3 is 16 amino acids long. The germline CDR1 and CDR2 sequences are MNHNS and SASEGT. With V trimmed by 2 bases and J by 3 bases, 3 bases remained unmatched. DNA of the CDR3: TGTGCCAGCAGTGAATGGGGGACAGGGGGCTACAATGAGCAGTTCTTC. Its protein is CASSEWGTGGYNEQFF.

This chain joins TRBV4-2 and TRBJ2-6, with D tentatively TRBD1 (5 bases). Deletions cut 4 bases from V and 0 bases from J, with 10 bases between. The length of the CDR3 is 16 residues. CDR1 and CDR2 (germline): LGHNA, YNFKEQ. CDR3: CASSLNGASGANVLTF. The CDR3 region has the DNA TGTGCCAGCAGCCTTAATGGGGCCTCTGGGGCCAACGTCCTGACTTTC.

The chain couples TRBV7-9 to TRBJ2-7; no reliable D call. Per germline, CDR1 SEHNR and CDR2 FQNEAQ (reference sequence). V was trimmed by 1 base and J by 5 bases, leaving 18 bases between them. The CDR3 extends over 16 amino acids. The CDR3 region is CASSLGVGMVANEQYF. DNA of the CDR3: TGTGCCAGCAGCTTAGGGGTAGGAATGGTGGCTAACGAGCAGTACTTC.

V is TRBV6-5 and J is TRBJ1-1, with 10 nucleotides matching TRBD1. Germline V gene sequence: CDR1 MNHEY, CDR2 SVGAGI. The CDR3 is 16 amino acids. Losses at the gene ends were 4 bases for V and 0 bases for J; bases not matched to a gene: 5. The CDR3 spells CASSLTGGGLNTEAFF. DNA of the CDR3: TGTGCCAGCAGTTTGACAGGGGGCGGCTTGAACACTGAAGCTTTCTTT.

V is TRBV3-1 (or the pseudogene TRBV3-2) and J is TRBJ2-5; 11 bases are shared with TRBD2. This CDR3 is 16 amino acids long. V lost 6 bases and J lost 3; bases outside the gene matches: 9. The germline gives CDR1 LGHDT, CDR2 YNNKEL (reference sequence). CDR3 residues: CASSRPSGGTKETQYF. CDR3 DNA sequence: TGTGCCAGCAGTCGCCCTAGCGGGGGGACAAAAGAGACCCAGTACTTC.

The CDR3 DNA reads TGTGCCAGCAGCCACAGCGGGGGGGCCTACGAGCAGTACTTC. Its protein product is CASSHSGGAYEQYF. The chain recombines TRBV4-2 with TRBJ2-7; TRBD2 matches 10 bases. V lost 3 bases to trimming and J lost 2 bases; unmatched junction nucleotides: 1. The germline gives CDR1 LGHNA, CDR2 YNFKEQ. The CDR3 length is 14 residues.

The chain links TRBV24-1 to TRBJ1-2; tentative D call: TRBD1 (5 bases). This CDR3 contains 12 residues. Per the germline V gene, CDR1 is KGHDR and CDR2 is SFDVKD. V was pared by 3 bases and J by 6 bases, with 7 bases between. CDR3 bases: TGTGCCACCAGTGATGGGGGACATGGCTACACCTTC. It yields the protein CATSDGGHGYTF.

The V and J genes are TRBV7-9 and TRBJ1-5; D is unclear. CDR3 length equals 14 residues. With 7 bases removed from V and 0 bases from J, the gap between germline ends came to 10 bases. CDR1 is SEHNR, CDR2 FQNEAQ, per germline (reference sequence). The chain's CDR3 is CASNAGNSNQPQHF. CDR3 in DNA: TGTGCCAGCAACGCCGGTAATAGCAATCAGCCCCAGCATTTT. The entire variable domain, with the rest obtained from reference TRBV7-9 and TRBJ1-5, is as follows: DTGVSQNPRHKITKRGQNVTFRCDPISEHNRLYWYRQTLGQGPEFLTYFQNEAQLEKSRLLSDRFSAERPKGSFSTLEIQRTEQGDSAMYLCASNAGNSNQPQHFGDGTRLSIL.

This chain links TRBV5-1 with TRBJ1-3; the match to TRBD1 covers 8 bases. Unmatched junction bases numbered 5, after V lost 3 bases and J lost 0 bases. CDR1 and CDR2 (germline): SGHRS, YFSETQ. CDR3 length equals 16 residues. CDR3 loop: CASSWDRFRSGNTIYF. The CDR3 DNA follows: TGCGCCAGCAGCTGGGACAGGTTCCGCTCTGGAAACACCATATATTTT.

V gene TRBV18 combines with J gene TRBJ1-1; a weak D match, TRBD1 (5 bases). Germline V gene lookup returns CDR1 KGHSH and CDR2 LQKENI. Deletions cut 2 bases from V and 8 bases from J, with 9 bases between. The CDR3 extends over 12 amino acids. The CDR3 protein is CASSPGASEAFF. CDR3 coding DNA: TGTGCCAGCTCACCAGGGGCTTCGGAAGCTTTCTTT.

V gene TRBV10-3 combines with J gene TRBJ1-1; D is unresolved. The V end lost 7 bases, the J end lost 0 bases, and 21 bases lay between the germline ends. Germline V gives CDR1 ENHRY, CDR2 SYGVKD. The CDR3 runs to 17 residues. The CDR3, as DNA: TGTGCCATCAAATCGGGTAAAGGCACGTCCATGAACACTGAAGCTTTCTTT. Translated, it gives CAIKSGKGTSMNTEAFF.

The chain is built from TRBV23-1 and TRBJ2-7, with D perhaps matching TRBD1 or TRBD2 (6 bases each). TRBV23-1 counts as an open reading frame of uncertain function. Deletions cut 0 bases from V and 3 bases from J, with 21 bases between. The CDR3 covers 18 residues. CDR3 sequence (DNA): TGCGCCAGCAGTCAATCCCGGGACGGGGGCGCCGAAGGCTACGAGCAGTACTTC. Its translation: CASSQSRDGGAEGYEQYF.

This chain links TRBV30 with TRBJ1-1; possible D gene TRBD1, 6 bases. This CDR3 is 14 amino acids long. Germline V gene data show CDR1 as GTSNPN and CDR2 as SVGIG (reference sequence). Trimming shortened V by 5 bases and J by 3 bases, and 16 bases separated the two germline ends. The CDR3 DNA reads as TGTGCCTGGGGACTACGGACAGTAGACACTGAAGCTTTCTTT. Translating gives CAWGLRTVDTEAFF. Full variable domain (outside the CDR3, taken from reference TRBV30 and TRBJ1-1): SQTIHQWPATLVQPVGSPLSLECTVEGTSNPNLYWYRQAAGRGLQLLFYSVGIGQISSEVPQNLSASRPQDRQFILSSKKLLLSDSGFYLCAWGLRTVDTEAFFGQGTRLTVV.

The chain links TRBV30 to TRBJ2-3, with 9 bases fitting TRBD1. Germline V lookup: CDR1 GTSNPN, CDR2 SVGIG (reference sequence). The junction had 13 bases not matched to a gene; V was cut back by 2 bases and J by 4 bases. CDR3 size: 17 residues. CDR3 nucleotides: TGTGCCTGGAGTTCCGACCGGGACAGGGATTGGTCAGATACGCAGTATTTT. Translation: CAWSSDRDRDWSDTQYF. Complete variable domain (other parts from reference TRBV30 and TRBJ2-3): SQTIHQWPATLVQPVGSPLSLECTVEGTSNPNLYWYRQAAGRGLQLLFYSVGIGQISSEVPQNLSASRPQDRQFILSSKKLLLSDSGFYLCAWSSDRDRDWSDTQYFGPGTRLTVL.

V usage is TRBV4-1 and J usage is TRBJ2-2; a weak D match, TRBD2 (5 bases). In germline, CDR1 is MGHRA, CDR2 YSYEKL. The germline V and J ends were trimmed by 4 bases and 5 bases, with 5 bases remaining between them. This CDR3 comprises 12 residues. CDR3 amino acids: CASSRGTGELFF. The CDR3 DNA sequence: TGCGCCAGCAGCCGAGGGACCGGGGAGCTGTTTTTT.

J is TRBJ2-7 and V is TRBV7-9; D could derive from TRBD1 or TRBD2 (5 bases each). V lost 3 bases and J lost 4, with 25 bases in between. The CDR3 is made up of 18 amino acids. The germline V gene has CDR1 SEHNR and CDR2 FQNEAQ (reference sequence). CDR3 in DNA: TGTGCCAGCAGCTTCCCCACGGCAGGGAGAGGGTCGGCATACGAGCAGTACTTC. Protein product: CASSFPTAGRGSAYEQYF. Combining the CDR3 with reference TRBV7-9 and TRBJ2-7 gives the whole variable domain DTGVSQNPRHKITKRGQNVTFRCDPISEHNRLYWYRQTLGQGPEFLTYFQNEAQLEKSRLLSDRFSAERPKGSFSTLEIQRTEQGDSAMYLCASSFPTAGRGSAYEQYFGPGTRLTVT.

The V and J genes are TRBV2 and TRBJ2-3; 8 bases fit TRBD2. Germline lookup yields CDR1 SNHLY and CDR2 FYNNEI. This CDR3 region has 17 residues. Trimming took 3 bases from V and 0 from J; bases not matched to a gene: 8. CDR3 sequence: CASSESAVAGSTDTQYF. For the CDR3, the DNA is TGTGCCAGCAGTGAGTCGGCGGTAGCGGGGAGCACAGATACGCAGTATTTT. The full variable domain, completed using reference TRBV2 and TRBJ2-3, is EPEVTQTPSHQVTQMGQEVILRCVPISNHLYFYWYRQILGQKVEFLVSFYNNEISEKSEIFDDQFSVERPDGSNFTLKIRSTKLEDSAMYFCASSESAVAGSTDTQYFGPGTRLTVL.

This clone came up once. This chain uses TRBV6-5 with TRBJ2-7; TRBD2 agrees at 11 bases. CDR3 length equals 13 residues. V shed 10 bases and J 4 bases; nucleotides not matched to a gene: 6. Germline CDR1 is MNHEY and CDR2 is SVGAGI. CDR3: CANRPSGGYEQYF. The CDR3 DNA reads as TGTGCCAACCGCCCTAGCGGGGGGTACGAGCAGTACTTC.

In DNA, the CDR3 is TGTGCCAGTAGTATACGACGGAGGAGTGGTAATTCACCCCTCCACTTT. Translation gives CASSIRRRSGNSPLHF. J is TRBJ1-6 and V is TRBV19; D is unclear. With 2 bases removed from V and 6 bases from J, the gap between germline ends came to 14 bases. Germline loops: CDR1 LNHDA, CDR2 SQIVND (reference sequence). This CDR3 is built from 16 residues.

The rearrangement uses TRBV7-6 and TRBJ1-4; unclear D gene. V lost 2 bases and J lost 3, with 4 bases in between. Germline assignment: CDR1 SGHVS and CDR2 FNYEAQ. The CDR3 extends over 13 amino acids. CDR3: CASSLNANEKLFF. CDR3 nucleotides: TGTGCCAGCAGCTTAAACGCTAATGAAAAACTGTTTTTT.

The chain joins TRBV11-2 to TRBJ1-2, with D perhaps TRBD1 (5 bases). V was clipped by 1 base and J by 0 bases, with 9 bases between them. Germline values: CDR1 SGHAT, CDR2 FQNNGV. This CDR3 is built from 15 residues. CDR3 DNA: TGTGCCAGCAGCTTAGTGCTGGGGCCTAACTATGGCTACACCTTC. This translates into CASSLVLGPNYGYTF.

The chain links TRBV3-1 (or the pseudogene TRBV3-2) to TRBJ1-6; D is unresolved. This CDR3 is 19 amino acids long. V was shortened by 0 bases and J by 0 bases, with 15 bases between the two germline ends. Per the germline V gene, CDR1 is LGHDT and CDR2 is YNNKEL (reference sequence). This CDR3 reads CASSQEVWIQSSYNSPLHF. CDR3 nucleotides: TGTGCCAGCAGCCAAGAGGTTTGGATCCAGAGCTCCTATAATTCACCCCTCCACTTT.

V gene TRBV11-2 combines with J gene TRBJ2-7, with 16 bases identical to TRBD2. Germline CDR1 reads SGHAT; CDR2 reads FQNNGV. The CDR3 runs to 18 residues. Trimming at V came to 3 bases and at J to 3 bases, leaving 8 bases not matched to a gene. CDR3 DNA: TGTGCCAGCAGCTTGGGACTAGCGGGGGGGCGGTCGAGCTACGAGCAGTACTTC. Translation gives CASSLGLAGGRSSYEQYF.

The J gene is TRBJ2-5, the V gene TRBV19; 11 bases align to TRBD2. V shed 5 bases, J shed 4 bases, and the junction held 6 bases outside the gene matches. CDR1 and CDR2 (germline): LNHDA, SQIVND (reference sequence). There are 15 residues in the CDR3. The CDR3: CASSSSGGFPETQYF. As DNA, the CDR3 is TGTGCCAGTAGTTCTAGCGGGGGGTTTCCAGAGACCCAGTACTTC.

Only one count was recorded for this clone. V is TRBV18 and J is TRBJ1-5; D call uncertain. The V and J ends lost 1 base and 0 bases respectively, with 7 bases between them. The germline V gene has CDR1 KGHSH and CDR2 LQKENI. This CDR3 has 15 residues. CDR3 sequence (DNA): TGTGCCAGCTCACCACGGGATTATAGCAATCAGCCCCAGCATTTT. Encoded protein: CASSPRDYSNQPQHF.